This T cell receptor beta chain was sequenced in a study of cytomegalovirus exposure and HLA in healthy donors (dated by TCRdb to the late 2010s). With regard to the full study: In an earlier analysis of around 540 of the donors, 250 to 300 Gb of sequence data and just under 120 million unique TCR beta sequences from 180 million or so T cells were reported. Of the roughly 430 genotyped donors, around 81% fell in the genetic ancestry cluster associated with self-reported Caucasian donors. To predict cytomegalovirus infection status, the study combined high-throughput TCR immunosequencing, statistical association of individual TCRs with disease status, and machine learning. All discovery cohort repertoires had been generated on a single sequencing platform. Typing coverage varied by locus: roughly 629-640 donors for A, B, C, DRB1 and DQB1; around 560 for DQA1; approximately 570 for DPA1; approximately 490 for DPB1. Genome-wide SNP genotypes for about 60% of the roughly 670 donors were used in a later genetic analysis, which treated that subset as a discovery cohort. The T cell repertoires of around 730 subjects were profiled by immunosequencing and related to cytomegalovirus serostatus. Approximately 300 gigabases of sequencing data and tens of millions of unique TCR sequences were included in an early release covering about 600 HLA-typed donors. Donor age, sex, ethnicity and CMV serostatus were compiled alongside the repertoire data. In a later analysis, previously published TCR beta repertoires from 550 to 700 donors were re-analyzed and high-resolution HLA genotyping was added so that TCR occurrence patterns could be studied. A separate validation cohort of about 110 different subjects was used in addition to the 666-subject first cohort. The study aimed to test whether cataloging public T cell receptors could reveal signatures of past pathogen exposure. An earlier analysis of 450 to 750 of the donors used high-throughput TCR beta sequencing to judge whether each TCR beta V gene segment behaved as functional or pseudogenic. On average, roughly 200,000 unique TCR beta nucleotide sequences were sequenced per donor among 350 to 400 genotyped donors of the cohort, with approximately 18% of those sequences being non-productive. HLA typing included class I and class II loci at four-digit resolution. Five DR-DQ haplotypes were handled as single units for association and clustering because linkage in the cohort was strong. Rather than using new phenotypic data, the later analysis identified candidate immune exposures from TCR beta sequences and from how often those sequences occurred across donors. Beyond this particular receptor, the publication reports: Because some donors lacked HLA typing at each locus, the association tests relied only on the typed subset. The presence/absence analyses assumed that sequencing depth was roughly uniform across donors, and that assumption may not be true. Some 16 rarely observed V segments, including chromosome 9 orphons, were excluded from the earlier analysis of several hundred of the donors because counts were too low. In a later analysis, 15,000 to 20,000 TCR beta sequences were associated with specific HLA alleles at a false discovery rate of 0.05. While some public TCRs were present in many individuals, most TCR sequences turned up only very rarely across donors. Some IMGT-functional V segments, including TRBV6-2 and TRBV6-3, could not be told apart with the 87-base-pair reads, so those segments were excluded. In vitro tests confirmed that three of the cytomegalovirus-associated TCR beta chains recognize cytomegalovirus antigens. The authors suggested that the approach could potentially be generalized to other disease states and immunological phenotypes. In a later analysis, HLA-associated TCR beta chains were found to be more clonally expanded and to have lower generation probabilities than equally common non-associated chains. Broadly in line with IMGT annotations, most TCR beta V segments showed up in productive rearrangements about 87% or about 30% of the time in an earlier analysis of under 700 of the donors. A later genetic analysis reported fewer N-insertions in productive TCRs among donors in an Asian-associated ancestry cluster than the roughly 700-donor mean. V-gene and J-gene trimming of TCR beta chains was associated with a missense DCLRE1C variant in a later genetic analysis, and the association was replicated in an independent cohort. A cluster of highly shared sequence variants was judged likely to be a technical artifact of the sequencing pipeline. Most CMV-associated TCR beta chains appeared to be HLA-restricted in a later analysis, and the HLA associations seemed to be driven largely by CMV exposure. The study gave a list of 150 to 200 TCR beta chains associated with cytomegalovirus. Strong co-occurrence of HLA alleles, especially DR and DQ, made assigning TCR associations to individual alleles difficult. This cohort had only TCR beta chains sequenced, and the lack of alpha or paired-chain data limited which features could be detected. Correlated functional status among segregating V segments might reflect linkage disequilibrium, but an unknown experimental factor could not be ruled out. CMV serostatus was the only immune exposure information available for the cohort. In a later analysis, several top co-occurrence clusters were reported to appear linked to parvovirus B19, influenza, CMV and Epstein-Barr virus. According to a later analysis, TCR association rates differed among HLA loci, with DRB1 alleles showing the most associated TCRs and HLA-C alleles showing the fewest. The classifier was reported to diagnose cytomegalovirus status with high specificity and sensitivity in both the original cohort and the validation cohort. A further reported finding was that TCR beta sequences accurately predicted the HLA-A and HLA-B alleles for most subjects in the first cohort.

The library came from the immunoSEQ multiplex PCR assay. For the multiplex PCR, a mixture combining 60 forward primers for TCR Vbeta segments and 13 reverse primers for TCR Jbeta segments was used. The CDR3 region of rearranged TCR beta genes was amplified from genomic DNA with a multiplex PCR assay. On the Illumina HiSeq System, the amplified TCR beta libraries were sequenced as 87-base-pair reads. The authors' analysis ran thus. A later analysis counted about 80 million unique TCR beta chains across the approximately 700 repertoires, and about 10 million of these chains were shared by at least two donors. A nearest-neighbor algorithm error-corrected the raw reads and collapsed the reads into unique sequences, merging closely related sequences to remove PCR and sequencing errors. V, D and J gene segments were assigned by aligning CDR3 sequences to IMGT reference sequences. For a sequence to be retained, at least a six-nucleotide match to both a V gene segment and a J gene segment was required. A rearrangement was called productive if the CDR3 had no stop codons and remained in frame with V and J, and every other rearrangement was called non-productive. CDR3 was defined according to IMGT convention as the region running from the second conserved V-encoded cysteine to the conserved J-encoded phenylalanine. Sequences without an unambiguous match to a single V gene segment were excluded from the earlier analysis of 500 to 700 of the donors. In an earlier analysis of roughly 600 of the donors, a V segment was called functional when productive rearrangements were above 56.7%, and segregating when the standard deviation between donors exceeded 5%. A statistical classification framework was built for diagnosing cytomegalovirus status from the catalog of TCR beta chain sequences. A later analysis assigned V and J genes by comparing TCR nucleotide sequences with IMGT/GENE-DB human TR gene sequences. A later analysis assigned CDR3 sequences and most-parsimonious VDJ recombination scenarios with the TCRdist pipeline. In a later analysis, each TCR beta chain was defined by its CDR3 amino acid sequence together with its V-gene family, and reads without a unique V-gene family were excluded. As a way to deal with suspected cross-contamination and a sequencing artifact, a later analysis dropped over 550 nucleotide sequences that were highly shared and had low generation probability. In a later analysis, a clonal expansion index for each public chain was calculated from normalized within-repertoire ranks of inferred template counts. Generation probabilities in a later analysis came from a VDJ recombination model fitted to out-of-frame rearrangements, and those results were checked against IGoR. In a later analysis, TCR-TCR, TCR-HLA and TCR-CMV co-occurrence was scored with hypergeometric tests, and a repertoire-size bias correction was applied to TCR pairs. False discovery rates were estimated in a later analysis by permuting HLA or CMV assignments 20 times. In a later analysis, co-occurring TCRs were grouped using DBSCAN, with TCRdist sequence similarity added in when clustering inside HLA-allele-positive subsets. Repertoires with fewer than 30,000 or more than 120,000 public chains, plus five repertoires with anomalous nucleotide sharing, were excluded from co-occurrence clustering. Drawn from immuneACCESS, this table holds only the in-frame rearrangements with V and J called that TCRdb kept. Clones are partly lost; checked studies trace under half to an unresolved V gene and leave the rest unexplained. V, J and clone size reflect that table, while D and trimming were determined from the DNA. In all, the sample holds about 96,000 clones, and 65% to 85% of those were seen once. 13% to 15% of the sample belongs to the ten largest clones.

CDR1 SEHNR and CDR2 FQNEAQ are derived from the germline V gene (reference sequence). The CDR3 goes from the cysteine to the phenylalanine over 16 residues. Only the CDR3 portion is preserved as DNA: 48 bases, with reading frame beginning at the first base. Notes on this clone: No antigen is known for it. Mismatch with germline at one junction end may stem from a read error.

The cohort comprised fewer than 700 healthy bone marrow donors. At the time of sampling, all cohort members were nominally healthy, though unrecorded immune exposures were likely present. The donor tested CMV seropositive, placing the donor among the 289 seropositive members of the cohort. A peripheral blood sample was collected from each donor, and TCR beta sequencing was performed on peripheral blood mononuclear cells. Genomic DNA extraction from the blood cell samples was performed with the Qiagen DNeasy Blood Extraction Kit. The receptor comes from a woman aged 70-85 years in good health and CMV-seropositive. The V gene is TRBV7-9 and the J gene is TRBJ2-1; 9 bases in the junction line up with TRBD1. The specimen sequenced was PBMCs. The nucleotide sequence is given as TGTTCCAGCAGCCCGTCACAGGGGGCGAGGTACAATGAGCAGTTCTTC. Translated, it gives CSSSPSQGARYNEQFF.